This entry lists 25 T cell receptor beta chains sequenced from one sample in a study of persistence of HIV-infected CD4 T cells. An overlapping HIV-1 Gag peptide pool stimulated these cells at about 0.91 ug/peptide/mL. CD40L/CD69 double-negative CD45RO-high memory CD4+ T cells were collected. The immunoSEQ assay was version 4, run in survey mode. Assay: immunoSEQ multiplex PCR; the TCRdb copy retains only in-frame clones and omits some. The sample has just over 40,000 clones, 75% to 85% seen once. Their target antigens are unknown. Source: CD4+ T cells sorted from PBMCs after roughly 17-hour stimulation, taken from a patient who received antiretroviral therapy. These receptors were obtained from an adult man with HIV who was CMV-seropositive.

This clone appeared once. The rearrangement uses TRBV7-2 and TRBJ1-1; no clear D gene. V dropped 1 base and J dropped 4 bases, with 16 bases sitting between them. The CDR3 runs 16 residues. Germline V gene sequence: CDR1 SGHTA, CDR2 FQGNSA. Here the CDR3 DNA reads TGTGCCAGCAGCTTAGAGCGGGTCGGGGTGGGCACTGAAGCTTTCTTT. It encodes CASSLERVGVGTEAFF.

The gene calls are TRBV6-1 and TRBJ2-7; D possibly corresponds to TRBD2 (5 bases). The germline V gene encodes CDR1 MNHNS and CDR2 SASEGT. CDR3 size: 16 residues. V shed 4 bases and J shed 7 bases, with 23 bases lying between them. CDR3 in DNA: TGTGCCAGCAGTGGCCGGGGTGACCGCTCCCTGAGGGAGCAGTACTTC. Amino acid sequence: CASSGRGDRSLREQYF.

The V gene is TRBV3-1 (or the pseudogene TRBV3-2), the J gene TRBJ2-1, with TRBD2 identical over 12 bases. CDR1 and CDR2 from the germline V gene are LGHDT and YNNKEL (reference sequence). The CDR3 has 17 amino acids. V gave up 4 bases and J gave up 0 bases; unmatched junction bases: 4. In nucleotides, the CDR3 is TGTGCCAGCAGCCGGACTAGCGGGATAAGCTCCTACAATGAGCAGTTCTTC. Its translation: CASSRTSGISSYNEQFF.

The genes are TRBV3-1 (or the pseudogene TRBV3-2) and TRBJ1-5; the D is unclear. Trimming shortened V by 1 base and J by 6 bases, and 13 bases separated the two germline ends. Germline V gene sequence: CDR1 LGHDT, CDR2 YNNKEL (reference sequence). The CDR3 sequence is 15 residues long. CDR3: CASSQGSGSAQPQHF. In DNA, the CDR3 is TGTGCCAGCAGCCAAGGCTCGGGTTCGGCTCAGCCCCAGCATTTT.

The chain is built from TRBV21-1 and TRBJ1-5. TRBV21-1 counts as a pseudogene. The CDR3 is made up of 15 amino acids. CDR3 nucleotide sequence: TGTGCCAGCAGCGTTACGGGAGCGGGGAATCAGCCCCAGCATTTT. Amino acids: CASSVTGAGNQPQHF.

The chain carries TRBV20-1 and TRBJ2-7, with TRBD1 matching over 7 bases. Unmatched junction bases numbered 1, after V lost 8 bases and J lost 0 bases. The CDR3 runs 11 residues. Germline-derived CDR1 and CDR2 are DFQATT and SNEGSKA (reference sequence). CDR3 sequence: CSTGASYEQYF. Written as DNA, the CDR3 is TGCAGTACAGGGGCCTCCTACGAGCAGTACTTC.

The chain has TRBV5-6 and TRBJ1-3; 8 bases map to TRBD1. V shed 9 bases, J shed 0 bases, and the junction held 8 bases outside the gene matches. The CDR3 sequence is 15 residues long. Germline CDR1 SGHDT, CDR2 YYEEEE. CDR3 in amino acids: CATGPGTGSGNTIYF. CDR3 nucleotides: TGTGCCACCGGTCCAGGGACAGGCTCTGGAAACACCATATATTTT.

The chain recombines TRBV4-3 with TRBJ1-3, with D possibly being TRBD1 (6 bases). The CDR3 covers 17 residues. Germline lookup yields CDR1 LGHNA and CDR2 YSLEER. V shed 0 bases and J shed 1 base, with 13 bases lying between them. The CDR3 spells CASSQDLPGTSGNTIYF. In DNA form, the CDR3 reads TGCGCCAGCAGCCAAGATCTCCCGGGGACATCTGGAAACACCATATATTTT.

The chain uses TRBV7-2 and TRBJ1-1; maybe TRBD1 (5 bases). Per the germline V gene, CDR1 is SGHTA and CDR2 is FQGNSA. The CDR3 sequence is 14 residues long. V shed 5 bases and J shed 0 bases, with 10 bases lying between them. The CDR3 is CASSPRTLNTEAFF. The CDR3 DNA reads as TGTGCCAGCAGCCCGAGGACACTGAACACTGAAGCTTTCTTT. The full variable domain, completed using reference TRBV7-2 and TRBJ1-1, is GAGVSQSPSNKVTEKGKDVELRCDPISGHTALYWYRQSLGQGLEFLIYFQGNSAPDKSGLPSDRFSAERTGGSVSTLTIQRTQQEDSAVYLCASSPRTLNTEAFFGQGTRLTVV.

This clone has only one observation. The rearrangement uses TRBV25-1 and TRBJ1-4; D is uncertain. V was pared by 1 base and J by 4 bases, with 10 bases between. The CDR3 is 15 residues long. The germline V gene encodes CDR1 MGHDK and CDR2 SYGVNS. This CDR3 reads CASSELERSNEKLFF. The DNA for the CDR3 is TGTGCCAGCAGTGAATTGGAGAGGAGTAATGAAAAACTGTTTTTT.

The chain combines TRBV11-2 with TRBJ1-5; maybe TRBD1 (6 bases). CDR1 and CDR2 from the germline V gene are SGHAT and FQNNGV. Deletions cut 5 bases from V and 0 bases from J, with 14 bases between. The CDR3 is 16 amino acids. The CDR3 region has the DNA TGTGCCAGCAGCCCTGGACAGACTTATAGCAATCAGCCCCAGCATTTT. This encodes CASSPGQTYSNQPQHF.

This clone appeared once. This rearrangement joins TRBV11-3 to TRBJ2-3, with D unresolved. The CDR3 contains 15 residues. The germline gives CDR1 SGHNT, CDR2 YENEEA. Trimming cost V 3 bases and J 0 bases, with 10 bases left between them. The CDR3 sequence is CASSLEPTSTDTQYF. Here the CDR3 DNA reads TGTGCCAGCAGCTTGGAACCAACCAGCACAGATACGCAGTATTTT.

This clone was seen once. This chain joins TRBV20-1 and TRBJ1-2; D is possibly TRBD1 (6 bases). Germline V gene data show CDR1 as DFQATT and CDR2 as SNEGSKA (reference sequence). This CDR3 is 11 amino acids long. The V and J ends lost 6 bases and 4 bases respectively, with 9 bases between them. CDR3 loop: CSAGGFYGYTF. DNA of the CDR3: TGCAGTGCAGGGGGGTTCTATGGCTACACCTTC.

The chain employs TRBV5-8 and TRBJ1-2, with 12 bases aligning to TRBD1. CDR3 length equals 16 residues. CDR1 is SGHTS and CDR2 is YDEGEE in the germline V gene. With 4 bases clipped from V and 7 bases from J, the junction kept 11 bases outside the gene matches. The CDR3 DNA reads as TGTGCCAGCAGCGATCTCCCGGGACAGGGGGCGTCTGGCTACACCTTC. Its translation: CASSDLPGQGASGYTF.

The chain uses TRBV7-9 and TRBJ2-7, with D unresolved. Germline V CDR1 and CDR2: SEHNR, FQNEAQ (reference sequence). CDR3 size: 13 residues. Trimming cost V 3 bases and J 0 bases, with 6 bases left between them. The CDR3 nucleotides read TGTGCCAGCAGCTTTCAGCCCTCCTACGAGCAGTACTTC. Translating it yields CASSFQPSYEQYF.

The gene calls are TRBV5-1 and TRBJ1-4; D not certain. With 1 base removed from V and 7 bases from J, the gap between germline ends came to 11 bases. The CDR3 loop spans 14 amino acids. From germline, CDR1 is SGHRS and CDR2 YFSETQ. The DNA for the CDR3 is TGCGCCAGCAGCTTGTCCCCGGCGGGTGAAAAACTGTTTTTT. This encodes CASSLSPAGEKLFF.

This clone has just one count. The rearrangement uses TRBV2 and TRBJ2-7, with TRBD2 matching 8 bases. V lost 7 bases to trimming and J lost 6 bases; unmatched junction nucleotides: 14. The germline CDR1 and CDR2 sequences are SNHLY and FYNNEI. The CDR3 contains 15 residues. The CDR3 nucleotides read TGTGCCAGCAAGGACGTGGGCGGGAGGATGGGCGAGCAGTACTTC. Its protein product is CASKDVGGRMGEQYF.

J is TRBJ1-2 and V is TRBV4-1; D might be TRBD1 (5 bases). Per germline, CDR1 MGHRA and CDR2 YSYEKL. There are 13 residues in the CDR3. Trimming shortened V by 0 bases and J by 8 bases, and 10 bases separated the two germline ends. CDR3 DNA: TGCGCCAGCAGCCAAGAAGGGGTCGGAGGCTACACCTTC. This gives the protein CASSQEGVGGYTF.

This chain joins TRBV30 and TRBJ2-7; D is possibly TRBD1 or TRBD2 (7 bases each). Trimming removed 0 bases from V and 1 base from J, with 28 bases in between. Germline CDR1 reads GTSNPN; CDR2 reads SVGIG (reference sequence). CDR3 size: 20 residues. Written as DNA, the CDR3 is TGTGCCTGGAGTGTACGGTCGAGGGGGCGCCTAGCGGCCCCTTCCTACGAGCAGTACTTC. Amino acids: CAWSVRSRGRLAAPSYEQYF.

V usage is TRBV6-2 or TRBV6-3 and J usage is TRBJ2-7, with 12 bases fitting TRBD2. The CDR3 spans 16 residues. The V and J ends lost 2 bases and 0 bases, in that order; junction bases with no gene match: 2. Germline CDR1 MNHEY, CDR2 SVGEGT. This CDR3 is CASSYGLAGNSYEQYF. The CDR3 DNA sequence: TGTGCCAGCAGTTACGGACTAGCGGGGAACTCCTACGAGCAGTACTTC.

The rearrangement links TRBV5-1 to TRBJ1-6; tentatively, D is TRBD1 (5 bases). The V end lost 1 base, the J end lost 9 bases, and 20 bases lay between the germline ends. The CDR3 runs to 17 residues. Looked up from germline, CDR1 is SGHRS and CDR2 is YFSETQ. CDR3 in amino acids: CASSLWLVGQGGSPLHF. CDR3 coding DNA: TGCGCCAGCAGCTTGTGGCTTGTGGGGCAGGGTGGTTCACCCCTCCACTTT. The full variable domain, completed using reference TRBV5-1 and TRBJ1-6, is KAGVTQTPRYLIKTRGQQVTLSCSPISGHRSVSWYQQTPGQGLQFLFEYFSETQRNKGNFPGRFSGRQFSNSRSEMNVSTLELGDSALYLCASSLWLVGQGGSPLHFGNGTRLTVT.

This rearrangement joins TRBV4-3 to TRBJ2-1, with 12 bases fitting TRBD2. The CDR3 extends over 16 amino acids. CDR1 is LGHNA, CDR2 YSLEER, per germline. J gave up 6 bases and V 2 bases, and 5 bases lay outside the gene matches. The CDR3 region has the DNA TGCGCCAGCAGCCAAATACTAGCGGGAGGAGGCAATGAGCAGTTCTTC. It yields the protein CASSQILAGGGNEQFF.

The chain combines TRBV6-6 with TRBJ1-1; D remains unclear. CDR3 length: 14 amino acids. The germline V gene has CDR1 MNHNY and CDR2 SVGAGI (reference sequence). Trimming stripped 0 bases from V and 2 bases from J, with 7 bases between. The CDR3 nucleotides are TGTGCCAGCAGTTACTCGGCAGCTAACACTGAAGCTTTCTTT. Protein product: CASSYSAANTEAFF.

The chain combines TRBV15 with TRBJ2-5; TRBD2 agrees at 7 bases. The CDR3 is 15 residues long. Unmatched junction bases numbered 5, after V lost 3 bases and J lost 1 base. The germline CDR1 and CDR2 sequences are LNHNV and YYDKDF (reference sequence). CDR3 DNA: TGTGCCACCAGCAGGGGGGAGGGAGTCCAAGAGACCCAGTACTTC. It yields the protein CATSRGEGVQETQYF.

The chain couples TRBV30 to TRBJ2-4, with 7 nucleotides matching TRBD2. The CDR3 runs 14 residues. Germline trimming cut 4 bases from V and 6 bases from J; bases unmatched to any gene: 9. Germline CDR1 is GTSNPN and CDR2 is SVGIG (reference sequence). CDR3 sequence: CAWMDSAGVNIQYF. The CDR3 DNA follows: TGTGCCTGGATGGATTCGGCGGGAGTAAACATTCAGTACTTC.